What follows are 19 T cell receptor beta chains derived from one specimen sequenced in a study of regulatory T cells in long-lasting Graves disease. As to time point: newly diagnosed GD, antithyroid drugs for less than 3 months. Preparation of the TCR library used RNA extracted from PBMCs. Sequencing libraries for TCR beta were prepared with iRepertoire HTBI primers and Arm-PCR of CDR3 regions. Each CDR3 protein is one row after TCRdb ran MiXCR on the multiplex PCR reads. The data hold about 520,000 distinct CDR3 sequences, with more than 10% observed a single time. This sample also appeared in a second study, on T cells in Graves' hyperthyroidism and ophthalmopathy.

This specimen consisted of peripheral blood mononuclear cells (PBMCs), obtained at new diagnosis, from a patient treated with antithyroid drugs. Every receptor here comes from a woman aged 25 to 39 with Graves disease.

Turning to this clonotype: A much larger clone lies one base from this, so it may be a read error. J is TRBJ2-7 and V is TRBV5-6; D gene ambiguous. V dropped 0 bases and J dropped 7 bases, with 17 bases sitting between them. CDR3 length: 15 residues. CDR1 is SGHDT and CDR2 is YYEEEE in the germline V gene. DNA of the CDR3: TGTGCCAGCAGCTTGGTTCAGGTATTTGTCAATGAGCAGTACTTC. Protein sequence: CASSLVQVFVNEQYF.

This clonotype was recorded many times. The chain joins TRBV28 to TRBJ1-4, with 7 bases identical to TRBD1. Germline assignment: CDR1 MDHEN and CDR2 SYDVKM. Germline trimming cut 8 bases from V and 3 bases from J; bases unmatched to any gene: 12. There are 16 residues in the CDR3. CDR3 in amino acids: CASRGRGLGSNEKLFF. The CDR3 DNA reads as TGTGCCAGCCGGGGGAGGGGGCTGGGGTCTAATGAAAAACTGTTTTTT.

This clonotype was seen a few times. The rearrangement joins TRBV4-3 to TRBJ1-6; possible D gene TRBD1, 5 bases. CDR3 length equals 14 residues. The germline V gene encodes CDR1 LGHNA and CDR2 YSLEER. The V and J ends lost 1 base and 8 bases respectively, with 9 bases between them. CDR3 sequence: CASSQGQKDSPLHF. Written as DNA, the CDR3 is TGCGCCAGCAGCCAAGGACAGAAGGATTCACCCCTCCACTTT.

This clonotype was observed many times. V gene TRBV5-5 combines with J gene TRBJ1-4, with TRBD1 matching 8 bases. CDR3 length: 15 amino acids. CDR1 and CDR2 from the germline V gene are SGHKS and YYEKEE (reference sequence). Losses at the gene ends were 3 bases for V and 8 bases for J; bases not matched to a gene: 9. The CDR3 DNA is TGTGCCAGCAGCTCGGACGGGACAGGTGGGGAAAAACTGTTTTTT. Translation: CASSSDGTGGEKLFF. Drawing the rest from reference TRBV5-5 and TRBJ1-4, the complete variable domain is DAGVTQSPTHLIKTRGQQVTLRCSPISGHKSVSWYQQVLGQGPQFIFQYYEKEERGRGNFPDRFSARQFPNYSSELNVNALLLGDSALYLCASSSDGTGGEKLFFGSGTQLSVL.

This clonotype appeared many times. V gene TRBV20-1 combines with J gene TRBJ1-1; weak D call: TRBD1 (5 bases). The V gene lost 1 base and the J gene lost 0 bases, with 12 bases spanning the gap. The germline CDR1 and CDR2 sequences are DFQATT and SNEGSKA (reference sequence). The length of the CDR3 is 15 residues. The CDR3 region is CSARVPGRLNTEAFF. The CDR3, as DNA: TGCAGTGCTAGAGTCCCGGGACGCCTGAACACTGAAGCTTTCTTT.

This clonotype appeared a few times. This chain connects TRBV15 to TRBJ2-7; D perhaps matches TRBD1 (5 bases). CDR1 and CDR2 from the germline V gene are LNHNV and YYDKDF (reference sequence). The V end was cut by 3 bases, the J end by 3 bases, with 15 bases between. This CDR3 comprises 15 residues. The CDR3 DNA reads TGTGCCACCAGCAGCCAAGGGGATAACCGCTACGAGCAGTACTTC. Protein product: CATSSQGDNRYEQYF.

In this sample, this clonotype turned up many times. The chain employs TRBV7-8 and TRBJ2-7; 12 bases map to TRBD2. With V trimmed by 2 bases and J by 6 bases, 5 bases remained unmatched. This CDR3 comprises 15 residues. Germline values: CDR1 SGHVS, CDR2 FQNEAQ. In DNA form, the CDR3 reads TGTGCCAGCAGCTTAAGGACTAGCGGGACTCGCGAGCAGTACTTC. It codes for CASSLRTSGTREQYF.

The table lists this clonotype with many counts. The CDR3 DNA reads as TGTGCCAGCAGCCCCAATGGGCAAATAACCTACGAGCAGTACTTC. Its translation is CASSPNGQITYEQYF. This sequence joins TRBV11-2 and TRBJ2-7; no definite D call. The germline CDR1 and CDR2 sequences are SGHAT and FQNNGV. The length of the CDR3 is 15 residues. V was trimmed by 5 bases and J by 2 bases, leaving 16 bases between them.

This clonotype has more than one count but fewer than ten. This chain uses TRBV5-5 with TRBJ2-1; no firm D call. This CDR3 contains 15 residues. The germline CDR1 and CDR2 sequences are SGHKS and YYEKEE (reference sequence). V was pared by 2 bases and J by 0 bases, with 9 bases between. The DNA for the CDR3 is TGTGCCAGCAGCTTTCAGCTTAGCTCCTACAATGAGCAGTTCTTC. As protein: CASSFQLSSYNEQFF.

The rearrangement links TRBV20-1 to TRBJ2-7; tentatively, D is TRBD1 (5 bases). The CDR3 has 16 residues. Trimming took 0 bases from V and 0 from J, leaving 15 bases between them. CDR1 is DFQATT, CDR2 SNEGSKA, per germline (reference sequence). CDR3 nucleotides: TGCAGTGCTAGAGACCCTTTTGGGGCCCACTCCTACGAGCAGTACTTC. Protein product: CSARDPFGAHSYEQYF.

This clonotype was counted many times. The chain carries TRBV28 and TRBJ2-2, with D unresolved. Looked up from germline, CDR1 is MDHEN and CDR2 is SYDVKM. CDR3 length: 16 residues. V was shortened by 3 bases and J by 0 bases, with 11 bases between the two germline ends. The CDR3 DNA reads TGTGCCAGCAGTTTCGGTTTCAGCGCGAACACCGGGGAGCTGTTTTTT. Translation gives CASSFGFSANTGELFF.

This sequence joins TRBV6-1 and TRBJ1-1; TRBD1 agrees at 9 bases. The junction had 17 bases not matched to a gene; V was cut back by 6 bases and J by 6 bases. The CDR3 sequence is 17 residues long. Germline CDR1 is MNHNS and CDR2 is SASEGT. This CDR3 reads CASSSGWNRGHRAEAFF. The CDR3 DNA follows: TGTGCCAGCAGCAGTGGGTGGAACAGGGGGCATCGCGCTGAAGCTTTCTTT.

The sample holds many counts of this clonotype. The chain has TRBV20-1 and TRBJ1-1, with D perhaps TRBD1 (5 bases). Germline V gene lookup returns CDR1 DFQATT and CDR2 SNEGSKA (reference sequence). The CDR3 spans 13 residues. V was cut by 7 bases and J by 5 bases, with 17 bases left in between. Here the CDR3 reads CSVRRGEGTEAFF. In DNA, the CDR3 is TGCAGTGTCAGACGGGGGGAGGGGACTGAAGCTTTCTTT.

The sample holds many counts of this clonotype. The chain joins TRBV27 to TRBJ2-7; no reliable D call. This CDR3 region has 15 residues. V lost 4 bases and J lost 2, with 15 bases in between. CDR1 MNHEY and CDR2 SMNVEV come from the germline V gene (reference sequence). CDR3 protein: CASSSYTQSPYEQYF. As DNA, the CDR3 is TGTGCCAGCAGTTCCTACACCCAGTCCCCCTACGAGCAGTACTTC.

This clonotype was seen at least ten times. The CDR3 DNA sequence: TGTGCCAGCAGTCCACACTACACGGTGGCAGACAGCAATCAGCCCCAGCATTTT. This codes for CASSPHYTVADSNQPQHF. The chain recombines TRBV2 with TRBJ1-5; no reliable D call. Per the germline V gene, CDR1 is SNHLY and CDR2 is FYNNEI. V dropped 5 bases and J dropped 1 base, with 21 bases sitting between them. The CDR3 is made up of 18 amino acids.

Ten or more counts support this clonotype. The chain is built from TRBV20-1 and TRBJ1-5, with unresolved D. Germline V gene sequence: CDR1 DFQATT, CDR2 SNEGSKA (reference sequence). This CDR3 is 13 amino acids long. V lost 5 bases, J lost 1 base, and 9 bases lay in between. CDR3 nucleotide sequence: TGCAGTGCTCAACCGGACAGCAATCAGCCCCAGCATTTT. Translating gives CSAQPDSNQPQHF.

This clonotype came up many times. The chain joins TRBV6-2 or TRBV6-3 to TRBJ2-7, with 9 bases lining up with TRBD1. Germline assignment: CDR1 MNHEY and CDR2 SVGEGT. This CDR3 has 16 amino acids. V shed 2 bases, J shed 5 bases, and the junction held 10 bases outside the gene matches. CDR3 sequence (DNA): TGTGCCAGCAGTTACCTCCCGGCGACAGGGGGAGACGAGCAGTACTTC. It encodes CASSYLPATGGDEQYF.

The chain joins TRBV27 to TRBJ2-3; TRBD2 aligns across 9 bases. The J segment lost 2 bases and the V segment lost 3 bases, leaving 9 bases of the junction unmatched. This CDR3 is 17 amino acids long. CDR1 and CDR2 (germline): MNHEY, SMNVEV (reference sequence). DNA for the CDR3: TGTGCCAGCAGTTTCCGCCAGCTAGCGGGACTCACAGATACGCAGTATTTT. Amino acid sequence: CASSFRQLAGLTDTQYF.

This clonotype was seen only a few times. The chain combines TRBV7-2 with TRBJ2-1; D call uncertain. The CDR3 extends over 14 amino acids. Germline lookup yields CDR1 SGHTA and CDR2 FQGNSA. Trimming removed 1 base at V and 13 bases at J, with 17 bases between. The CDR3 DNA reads TGTGCCAGCAGCTTAGAGGCCAGTCAAGCGCGACAGTTCTTC. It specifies CASSLEASQARQFF.